The rows below give T cell receptor beta chains drawn from one sample of a study of CXCR3-negative and CXCR3-positive naive CD8 T cells. Following a re-call of the 5' RACE reads, TCRdb has one entry per CDR3 protein and lacks DNA. The listing contains more than 45,000 distinct CDR3 sequences. Sequenced sample: memory CD8+ T cells from blood. Source of these receptors: a human donor in good health. Some clones in this sample may be carry-over from other donors' samples. Each CDR3 is given with its conserved first and last residue.

v_call	j_call	cdr3_aa
TRBV28	TRBJ2-3	CASSFTTFDNGETDTQYF
TRBV14	TRBJ1-1	CASSQVTTEAFF
TRBV5-1	TRBJ1-1	CASSLVGGQLFNTEAFF
TRBV29-1	TRBJ2-7	CSVGQGRDEQYF
TRBV5-6	TRBJ2-7	CASSLPTGGPQGQYF
TRBV9	TRBJ2-4	CASSVGGGKNIQYF
TRBV7-9	TRBJ1-4	CASSFAGRIIEKLFF
TRBV12-3/TRBV12-4	TRBJ1-1	CASKKTDRPEAFF
TRBV21-1	TRBJ2-7	CASSKRRLPFAEQYF
TRBV6-5	TRBJ2-2	CASKAFANTGELFF
TRBV20-1	TRBJ1-2	CSARASRTVHGYTF
TRBV5-1	TRBJ2-7	CASSLLQGDYEQYF
TRBV4-1	TRBJ1-1	CASSPHGAGNTEAFF
TRBV29-1	TRBJ1-2	CSVRTPTESYGYTF
TRBV11-2	TRBJ2-7	CASSLDLGSGYEQYF
TRBV6-5	TRBJ2-2	CASGPWGRANTGELFF